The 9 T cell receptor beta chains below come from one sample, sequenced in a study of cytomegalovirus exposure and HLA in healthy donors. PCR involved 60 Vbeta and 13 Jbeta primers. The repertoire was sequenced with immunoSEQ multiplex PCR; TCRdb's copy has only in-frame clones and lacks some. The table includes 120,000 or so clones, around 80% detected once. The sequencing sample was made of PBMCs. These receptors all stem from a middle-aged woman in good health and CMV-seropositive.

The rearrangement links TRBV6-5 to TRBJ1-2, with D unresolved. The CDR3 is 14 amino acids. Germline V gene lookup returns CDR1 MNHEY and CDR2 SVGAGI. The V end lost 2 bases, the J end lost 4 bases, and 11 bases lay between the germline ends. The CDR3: CASSYGEELYGYTF. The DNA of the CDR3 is TGTGCCAGCAGTTACGGAGAAGAACTCTATGGCTACACCTTC.

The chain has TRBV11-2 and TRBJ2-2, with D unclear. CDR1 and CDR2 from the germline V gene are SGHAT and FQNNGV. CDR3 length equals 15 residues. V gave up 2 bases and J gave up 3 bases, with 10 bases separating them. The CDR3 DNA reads TGTGCCAGCAGCTTACTCCCCCCCGACACCGGGGAGCTGTTTTTT. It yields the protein CASSLLPPDTGELFF.

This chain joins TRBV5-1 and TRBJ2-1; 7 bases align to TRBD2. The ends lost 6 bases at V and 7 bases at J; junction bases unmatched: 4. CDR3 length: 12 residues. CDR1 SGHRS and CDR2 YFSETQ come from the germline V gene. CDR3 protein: CASTLGGNEQFF. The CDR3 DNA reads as TGCGCCAGCACACTGGGGGGGAATGAGCAGTTCTTC. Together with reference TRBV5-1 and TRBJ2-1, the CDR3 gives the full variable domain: KAGVTQTPRYLIKTRGQQVTLSCSPISGHRSVSWYQQTPGQGLQFLFEYFSETQRNKGNFPGRFSGRQFSNSRSEMNVSTLELGDSALYLCASTLGGNEQFFGPGTRLTVL.

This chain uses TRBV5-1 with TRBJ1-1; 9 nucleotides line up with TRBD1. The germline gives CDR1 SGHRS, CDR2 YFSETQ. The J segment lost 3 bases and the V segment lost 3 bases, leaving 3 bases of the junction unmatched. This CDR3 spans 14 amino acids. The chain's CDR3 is CASSSTGGDTEAFF. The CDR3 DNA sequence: TGCGCCAGCAGCTCTACAGGGGGCGACACTGAAGCTTTCTTT. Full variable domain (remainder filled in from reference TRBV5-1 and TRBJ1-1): KAGVTQTPRYLIKTRGQQVTLSCSPISGHRSVSWYQQTPGQGLQFLFEYFSETQRNKGNFPGRFSGRQFSNSRSEMNVSTLELGDSALYLCASSSTGGDTEAFFGQGTRLTVV.

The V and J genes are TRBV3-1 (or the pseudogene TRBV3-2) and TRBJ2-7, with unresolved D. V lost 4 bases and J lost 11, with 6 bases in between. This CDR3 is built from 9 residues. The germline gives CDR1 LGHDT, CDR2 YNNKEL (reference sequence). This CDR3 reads CASSPCKYF. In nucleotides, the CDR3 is TGTGCCAGCAGCCCGTGTAAGTACTTC.

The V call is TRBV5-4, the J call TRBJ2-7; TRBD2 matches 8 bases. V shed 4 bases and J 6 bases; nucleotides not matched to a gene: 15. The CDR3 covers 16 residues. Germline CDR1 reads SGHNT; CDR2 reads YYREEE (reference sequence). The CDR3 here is CASSPRPGERESEQYF. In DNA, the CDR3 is TGTGCCAGCAGCCCACGTCCCGGGGAGCGGGAGAGCGAGCAGTACTTC.

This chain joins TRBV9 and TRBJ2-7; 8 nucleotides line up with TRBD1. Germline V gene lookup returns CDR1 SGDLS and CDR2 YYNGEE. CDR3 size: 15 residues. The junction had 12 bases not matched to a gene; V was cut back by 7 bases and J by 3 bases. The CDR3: CASSLRTGPDYEQYF. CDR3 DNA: TGTGCCAGCTCCTTGAGGACAGGGCCCGACTACGAGCAGTACTTC.

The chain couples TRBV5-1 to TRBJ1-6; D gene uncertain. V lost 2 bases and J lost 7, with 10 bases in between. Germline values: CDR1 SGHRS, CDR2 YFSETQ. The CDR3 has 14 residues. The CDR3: CASSFNPGNSPLHF. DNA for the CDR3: TGCGCCAGCAGCTTCAACCCCGGGAATTCACCCCTCCACTTT.

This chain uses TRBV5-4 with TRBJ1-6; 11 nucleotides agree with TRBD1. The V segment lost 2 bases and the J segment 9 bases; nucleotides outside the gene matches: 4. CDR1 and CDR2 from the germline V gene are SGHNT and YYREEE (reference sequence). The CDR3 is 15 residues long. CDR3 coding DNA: TGTGCCAGCAGCTTCGGACAGGGGGCAGCTTCACCCCTCCACTTT. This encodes CASSFGQGAASPLHF.